Listed below are T cell receptor beta chains from one sample, sequenced in a study of blood T cells in healthy people across ages. TCRdb processed the 5' RACE reads anew with MiXCR; each CDR3 protein has one entry. The data show around 800,000 distinct CDR3 sequences, approximately 65% seen once. Sequencing input: blood. These receptors all come from a man younger than 45 in good health. CDR3s include the opening cysteine and the closing phenylalanine or tryptophan. Fields, in order: J gene, CDR3 length, V gene, CDR3 protein.

j_gene: TRBJ2-2; len: 14; v_gene: TRBV6-2/TRBV6-3; CDR3aa: CASTGQQNTGELFF
j_gene: TRBJ1-2; len: 13; v_gene: TRBV20-1; CDR3aa: CSATGHAIYGYTF
j_gene: TRBJ2-1; len: 15; v_gene: TRBV9; CDR3aa: CASSLLGGRANEQFF
j_gene: .; len: 12; v_gene: TRBV9; CDR3aa: CASSAGTSEQYF
j_gene: TRBJ2-4; len: 12; v_gene: TRBV20-1; CDR3aa: CSASSAQYVQYF
j_gene: TRBJ1-5; len: 9; v_gene: TRBV9; CDR3aa: CASPQPQHF
j_gene: TRBJ1-1; len: 11; v_gene: TRBV29-1; CDR3aa: CSVGEWTEAFF
j_gene: TRBJ2-3; len: 15; v_gene: TRBV9; CDR3aa: CATNIQGAFTDTQYF
j_gene: TRBJ2-7; len: 17; v_gene: TRBV20-1; CDR3aa: CSARDPAGSLGAYEQYF
j_gene: TRBJ1-5; len: 14; v_gene: TRBV20-1; CDR3aa: CSAKGQGDSKPQHF
j_gene: TRBJ2-5; len: 18; v_gene: TRBV4-1; CDR3aa: CASSQGVTYRGEQETQYF